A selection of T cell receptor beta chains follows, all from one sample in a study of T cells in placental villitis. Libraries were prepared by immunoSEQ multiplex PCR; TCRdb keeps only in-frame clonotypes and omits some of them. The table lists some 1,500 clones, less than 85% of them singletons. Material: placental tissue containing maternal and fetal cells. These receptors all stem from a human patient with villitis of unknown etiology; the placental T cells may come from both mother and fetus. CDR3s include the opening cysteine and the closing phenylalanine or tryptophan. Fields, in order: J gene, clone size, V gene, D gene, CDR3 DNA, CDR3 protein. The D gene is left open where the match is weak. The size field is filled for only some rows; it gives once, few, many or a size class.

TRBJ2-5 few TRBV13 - TGTGCCAGCAGCACTAGAGCGCTACAAGAGACCCAGTACTTC CASSTRALQETQYF
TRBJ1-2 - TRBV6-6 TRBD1 TGTGCCAGCAGTGCTCCAGGGGGCGGTGGCTACACCTTC CASSAPGGGGYTF
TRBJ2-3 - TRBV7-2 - TGTGCCAGCAGCTTAGCGTCCACAGATACGCAGTATTTT CASSLASTDTQYF
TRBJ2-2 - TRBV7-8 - TGTGCCAGCAGCTTAGGGCAGGGAGGTCTAGGGGAGCTGTTTTTT CASSLGQGGLGELFF
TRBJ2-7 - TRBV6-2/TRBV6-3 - TGTGCCAGCAGTTTTGGGACCCTCTCCTACGAGCAGTACTTC CASSFGTLSYEQYF
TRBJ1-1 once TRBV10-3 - TGTGCCATCAGTGAGGCGAGGGATGAAGCTTTCTTT CAISEARDEAFF
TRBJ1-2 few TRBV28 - TGTGCCAGCAGTTTCCCCCTCAGGGGAGGAGAGGACTATGGCTACACCTTC CASSFPLRGGEDYGYTF
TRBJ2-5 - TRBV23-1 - TGCGCCAGCAGTCTCGGGGAAGAGACCCAGTACTTC CASSLGEETQYF
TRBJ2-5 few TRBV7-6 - TGTGCCAGCAGCTGGTCCGGGACAAAAGAGACCCAGTACTTC CASSWSGTKETQYF
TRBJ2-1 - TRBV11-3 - TGTGCCAGCAGTACGGACAATGAGCAGTTCTTC CASSTDNEQFF
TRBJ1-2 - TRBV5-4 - TGTGCCAGCAGCATTACAGGGCTGAATGGCTACACCTTC CASSITGLNGYTF
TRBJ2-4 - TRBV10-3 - TGTGCCATCAGTGAGTCGTGGGTCCTAGCCATCAAAAACATTCAGTACTTC CAISESWVLAIKNIQYF
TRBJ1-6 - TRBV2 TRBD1 TGTGCCAGCAGCATTGGACAGGGAACTTCACCCCTCCACTTT CASSIGQGTSPLHF
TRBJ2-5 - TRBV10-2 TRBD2 TGCGCCAGCAGTGTCTTGGGGACTACTGCAGAGACCCAGTACTTC CASSVLGTTAETQYF
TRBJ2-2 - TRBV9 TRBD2 TGTGCCAGCAGCGTAGGACTAGCGGTTGGAACCGGGGAGCTGTTTTTT CASSVGLAVGTGELFF
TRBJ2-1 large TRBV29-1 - TGCAGCGTGGCTGTATCCGGGAGTGAGCAGTTCTTC CSVAVSGSEQFF
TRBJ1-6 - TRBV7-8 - TGTGCCAGCAGTACAGGGAGTCTGGCCTATAATTCACCCCTCCACTTT CASSTGSLAYNSPLHF
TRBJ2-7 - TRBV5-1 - TGCGCCAGCAGCTTCCGGACAAATGGGGAGCAGTACTTC CASSFRTNGEQYF
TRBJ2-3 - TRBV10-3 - TGTGCCATCAGTGCTATCGTCCTGGGCCGGGGAGATACGCAGTATTTT CAISAIVLGRGDTQYF
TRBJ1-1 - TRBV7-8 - TGTGCCAGCAGCCCCGACAGGATTGAAGCTTTCTTT CASSPDRIEAFF
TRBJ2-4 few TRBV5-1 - TGCGCCAGCAGCTTGTGGGGGGCAGATCGACTAGCCAAAAACATTCAGTACTTC CASSLWGADRLAKNIQYF
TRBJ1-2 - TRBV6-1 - TGTGCCAGCGAAAACGGGGCCTATGGCTACACCTTC CASENGAYGYTF
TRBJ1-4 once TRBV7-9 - TGTGCCAGCAGCGCACAGGGCTGGGGGGAAAAACTGTTTTTT CASSAQGWGEKLFF
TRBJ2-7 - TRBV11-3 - TGTGCCAGTGGACAGAGCTCCTACGAGCAGTACTTC CASGQSSYEQYF
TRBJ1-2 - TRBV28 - TGTGCCAGCAGGCAAGAGGCGAACTATGGCTACACCTTC CASRQEANYGYTF
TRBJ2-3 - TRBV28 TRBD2 TGTGCCAGCAGCCCGACTAGCGGGAGGGCAGATACGCAGTATTTT CASSPTSGRADTQYF
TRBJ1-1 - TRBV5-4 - TGTGCCAGCAGCTTCCCCAGGGCGGGGAACACTGAAGCTTTCTTT CASSFPRAGNTEAFF
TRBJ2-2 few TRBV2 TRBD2 TGTGCCAGCAGGACTAGCCGGGGCGGGGAGCTGTTTTTT CASRTSRGGELFF
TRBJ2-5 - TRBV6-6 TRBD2 TGTGCCAGCTGCGGGACTAGCGCCCATGGGACCCAGTACTTC CASCGTSAHGTQYF
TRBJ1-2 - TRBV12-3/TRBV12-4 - TGTGCCAGCAGTTCTCACTATGGCTACACCTTC CASSSHYGYTF
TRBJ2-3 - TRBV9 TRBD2 TGTGCCAGCAGCGTCGGGACTAGCGGGGCTACGCAGTATTTT CASSVGTSGATQYF
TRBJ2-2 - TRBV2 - TGTGCCAGCACGAGGGAGAACACCGGGGAGCTGTTTTTT CASTRENTGELFF
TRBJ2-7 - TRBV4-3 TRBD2 TGCGCCAGCAGCCCGGGGACTAGCGGGAGCTCCTACGAGCAGTACTTC CASSPGTSGSSYEQYF
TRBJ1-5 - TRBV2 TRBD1 TGTGCCAGCGAGGGACAGGTAGGCGAGCCCCAGCATTTT CASEGQVGEPQHF
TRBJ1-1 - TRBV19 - TGTGCCAGTATGGGGGGACCGATGGAAGCTTTCTTT CASMGGPMEAFF
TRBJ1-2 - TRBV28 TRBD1 TGTGCCAGCAGTCATGACAGGGGAGATGGCTACACCTTC CASSHDRGDGYTF
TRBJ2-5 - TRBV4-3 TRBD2 TGCGCCAGCAGCCAAGTACTAGCGGCAGACATGGCCCAGTACTTC CASSQVLAADMAQYF
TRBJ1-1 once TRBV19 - TGTGCCAGTAGTGGGGACATGAACACTGAAGCTTTCTTT CASSGDMNTEAFF
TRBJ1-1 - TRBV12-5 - TGTGCTAGTGGTTTGGTACGGCTGGGGACGGCAGCGAACACTGAAGCTTTCTTT CASGLVRLGTAANTEAFF
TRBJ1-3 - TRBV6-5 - TGTGCCAGCGCTTACCCCTCAAACACCATATATTTT CASAYPSNTIYF
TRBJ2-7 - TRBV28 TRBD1 TGTGCCAGCAGTCGACAGGGTATGCCCTACGAGCAGTACTTC CASSRQGMPYEQYF
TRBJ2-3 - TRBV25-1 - TGTGTCAGCAGTTTGGCCGATACGCAGTATTTT CVSSLADTQYF
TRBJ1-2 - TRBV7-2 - TGTGCCAGCACTATACTCGCGGGGATTAGCTACACCTTC CASTILAGISYTF
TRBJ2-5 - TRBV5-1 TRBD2 TGCGCCAGCAGCTTTACTAGCGGCCAAGAGACCCAGTACTTC CASSFTSGQETQYF
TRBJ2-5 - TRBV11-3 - TGTGCCAGCAGCTTAGGGGGAGTCTGGGGAGACCAGTACTTC CASSLGGVWGDQYF
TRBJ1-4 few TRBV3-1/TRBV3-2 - TGTGCCAGCAGCACGGGACAAAATGAAAAACTGTTTTTT CASSTGQNEKLFF
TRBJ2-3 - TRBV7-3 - TGTGCCAGCAGCCCCCTGGGAACTGGGAATACGCAGTATTTT CASSPLGTGNTQYF
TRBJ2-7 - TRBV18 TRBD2 TGTGCCAGCTCACTCGGGGGGGCCAACTACGAGCAGTACTTT CASSLGGANYEQYF
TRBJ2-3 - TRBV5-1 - TGCGCCAGCAGCCCTCAGGCCAGCTTAGGAAATACGCAGTATTTT CASSPQASLGNTQYF
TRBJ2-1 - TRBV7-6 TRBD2 TGTGCCAGCAGCTTACTTGCGGGAGGGTCCAATGAGCAGTTCTTC CASSLLAGGSNEQFF
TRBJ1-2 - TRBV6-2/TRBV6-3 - TGTGCCAGCAGTTACTCGGACATCTCTCCCCCCTATGGCTACACCTTC CASSYSDISPPYGYTF
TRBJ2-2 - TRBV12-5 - TGTGCTAGTGGTTTGGTAATAGGTAGGGTAGACACCGGGGAGCTGTTTTTT CASGLVIGRVDTGELFF
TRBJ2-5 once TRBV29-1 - TGCAGCGTCCGGGCCCCCAGCCTGGAGACCCAGTACTTC CSVRAPSLETQYF
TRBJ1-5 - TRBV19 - TGTGCCAGTAGTGATAGCAATCAGCCCCAGCATTTT CASSDSNQPQHF